The next 13 T cell receptor beta chains were all read from a single sample in a study of blood T cell repertoires in COVID-19 (dated by TCRdb to the early 2020s). Libraries were built with the immunoSEQ multiplex PCR assay. TCRdb mirrors the immuneACCESS table, restricted to in-frame sequences. Some clones are absent from its copies; in checked studies, under half trace to an unresolved V gene, and the reason for the others is unknown. This sample gives some 21,000 clones in total; 80% to 95% of them show up just once. Roughly 18% of the sample goes to the ten largest clones. The specimen was peripheral blood. The receptors come from a human donor in a cohort sampled during active COVID-19.

Here the CDR3 DNA reads TGTGCCAGTAGTCCCCGGACTGTTTTACAGCCACAGCCCCAGCATTTT. Its translation: CASSPRTVLQPQPQHF. This chain uses TRBV19 with TRBJ1-5; no definite D call. The CDR3 extends over 16 amino acids. Trimming took off 5 bases at V and 7 bases at J, with 21 bases between the two ends. Germline V gene lookup returns CDR1 LNHDA and CDR2 SQIVND (reference sequence).

This rearrangement joins TRBV5-1 to TRBJ2-3, with TRBD1 matching 8 bases. The CDR3 loop spans 15 amino acids. The ends lost 1 base at V and 4 bases at J; junction bases unmatched: 5. In germline, CDR1 is SGHRS, CDR2 YFSETQ. As DNA, the CDR3 is TGCGCCAGCAGCTTGAACAGGGGGATGGCAGATACGCAGTATTTT. Amino acid sequence: CASSLNRGMADTQYF.

This clone was seen just once. V gene TRBV14 combines with J gene TRBJ1-1; TRBD1 aligns across 7 bases. The CDR3 consists of 13 residues. With V trimmed by 4 bases and J by 3 bases, 2 bases remained unmatched. In germline, CDR1 is SGHDN, CDR2 FVKESK. CDR3 in DNA: TGTGCCAGCAGCCGACAGGGTTACACTGAAGCTTTCTTT. The encoded protein is CASSRQGYTEAFF.

This chain links TRBV6-5 with TRBJ2-1; 9 bases fit TRBD2. In germline, CDR1 is MNHEY, CDR2 SVGAGI. CDR3 length: 15 amino acids. V shed 2 bases and J 6 bases; nucleotides not matched to a gene: 5. For the CDR3, the DNA is TGTGCCAGCAGTTACGGTGGTAGCGGGGGCAATGAGCAGTTCTTC. It translates to CASSYGGSGGNEQFF.

There are a few counts of this clone. This chain uses TRBV10-3 with TRBJ2-1; D perhaps matches TRBD2 (7 bases). This CDR3 is 13 amino acids long. Germline-derived CDR1 and CDR2 are ENHRY and SYGVKD. The V gene lost 9 bases and the J gene lost 5 bases, with 14 bases spanning the gap. In DNA, the CDR3 is TGTGCCATTGCTCGGGGGGACAACAATGAGCAGTTCTTC. It translates to CAIARGDNNEQFF.

CDR3 coding DNA: TGCGCCAGCAGCTTGGCCCTAGGAGACTATGGCTACACCTTC. This codes for CASSLALGDYGYTF. V is TRBV5-1 and J is TRBJ1-2; D unclear. Germline V CDR1 and CDR2: SGHRS, YFSETQ. The ends were cut back, 0 bases at V and 3 bases at J, with 9 bases in the middle. The CDR3 has 14 amino acids.

This clone appeared a few times. The chain links TRBV20-1 to TRBJ1-2; D gene ambiguous. Germline CDR1 is DFQATT and CDR2 is SNEGSKA (reference sequence). The CDR3 length is 11 residues. With 5 bases removed from V and 7 bases from J, the gap between germline ends came to 11 bases. CDR3 DNA: TGCAGTGCTTTCACAGAGGGTGGCTACACCTTC. Translated, it gives CSAFTEGGYTF.

This clone was recorded only once. This chain links TRBV7-9 with TRBJ1-4, with a tentative D call TRBD1 (5 bases). CDR1 and CDR2 (germline): SEHNR, FQNEAQ (reference sequence). The V and J ends lost 4 bases and 8 bases respectively, with 20 bases between them. CDR3 length: 16 amino acids. CDR3 protein: CASSSSLDTKREKLFF. The CDR3 DNA is TGTGCCAGCAGCTCGAGCCTGGACACTAAGCGAGAAAAACTGTTTTTT.

This clone showed up just once. J is TRBJ2-3 and V is TRBV11-2; D is perhaps TRBD1 (6 bases). In germline, CDR1 is SGHAT, CDR2 FQNNGV. The CDR3 is 15 residues long. V gave up 5 bases and J gave up 2 bases, with 14 bases separating them. The CDR3 sequence: CASSDPGHLTDTQYF. CDR3 DNA: TGTGCCAGCAGCGACCCGGGACACCTCACAGATACGCAGTATTTT.

The V call is TRBV7-9, the J call TRBJ2-5; 7 positions match TRBD1. CDR3 length: 16 amino acids. After removal of 1 base from V and 2 bases from J, the junction contained 7 bases not matched to a gene. In germline, CDR1 is SEHNR, CDR2 FQNEAQ (reference sequence). For the CDR3, the DNA is TGTGCCAGCAGCTTAGATCAGGGGACAGTACAAGAGACCCAGTACTTC. This codes for CASSLDQGTVQETQYF.

V and J are TRBV3-1 (or the pseudogene TRBV3-2) and TRBJ2-5; D may be TRBD2 (5 bases). This CDR3 is 15 amino acids long. CDR1 and CDR2 from the germline V gene are LGHDT and YNNKEL (reference sequence). V lost 2 bases and J 2 bases, leaving 12 bases between the germline ends. CDR3: CASSQLSTRQETQYF. For the CDR3, the DNA is TGTGCCAGCAGCCAATTGAGCACTAGACAAGAGACCCAGTACTTC.

This chain uses TRBV6-6 with TRBJ2-1; the D gene is possibly TRBD1 (6 bases). This CDR3 region has 16 residues. V lost 6 bases, J lost 0 bases, and 15 bases lay in between. Germline CDR1 reads MNHNY; CDR2 reads SVGAGI (reference sequence). CDR3 residues: CASSSGQRSSYNEQFF. Here the CDR3 DNA reads TGTGCCAGCAGCTCGGGACAAAGGAGCTCCTACAATGAGCAGTTCTTC.

The chain is built from TRBV4-1 and TRBJ1-1, with D possibly being TRBD1 (5 bases). The CDR3 is 15 amino acids. V was cut by 5 bases and J by 4 bases, with 17 bases left in between. Germline lookup yields CDR1 MGHRA and CDR2 YSYEKL. The CDR3 region is CASSNGGFRSTEAFF. The CDR3 nucleotides are TGCGCCAGCAGCAACGGGGGGTTTAGATCCACTGAAGCTTTCTTT.